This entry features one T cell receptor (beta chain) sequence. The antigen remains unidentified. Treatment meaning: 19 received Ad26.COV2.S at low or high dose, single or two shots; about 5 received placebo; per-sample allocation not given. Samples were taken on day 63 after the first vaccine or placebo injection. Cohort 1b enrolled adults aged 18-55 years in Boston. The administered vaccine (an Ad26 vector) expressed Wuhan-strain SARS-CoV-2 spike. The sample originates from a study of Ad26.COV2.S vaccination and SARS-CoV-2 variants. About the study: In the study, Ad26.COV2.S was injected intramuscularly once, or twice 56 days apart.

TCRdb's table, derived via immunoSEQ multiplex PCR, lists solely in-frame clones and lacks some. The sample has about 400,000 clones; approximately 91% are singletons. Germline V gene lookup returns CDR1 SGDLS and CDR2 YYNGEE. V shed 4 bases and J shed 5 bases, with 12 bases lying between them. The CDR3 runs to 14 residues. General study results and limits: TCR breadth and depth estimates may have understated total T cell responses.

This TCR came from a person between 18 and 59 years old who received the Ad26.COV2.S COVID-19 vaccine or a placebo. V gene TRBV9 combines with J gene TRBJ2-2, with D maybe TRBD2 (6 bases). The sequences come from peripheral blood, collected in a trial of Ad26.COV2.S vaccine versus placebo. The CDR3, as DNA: TGTGCCAGCAGCCTCCGAAGCGGGACCGGGGAGCTGTTTTTT. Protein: CASSLRSGTGELFF.